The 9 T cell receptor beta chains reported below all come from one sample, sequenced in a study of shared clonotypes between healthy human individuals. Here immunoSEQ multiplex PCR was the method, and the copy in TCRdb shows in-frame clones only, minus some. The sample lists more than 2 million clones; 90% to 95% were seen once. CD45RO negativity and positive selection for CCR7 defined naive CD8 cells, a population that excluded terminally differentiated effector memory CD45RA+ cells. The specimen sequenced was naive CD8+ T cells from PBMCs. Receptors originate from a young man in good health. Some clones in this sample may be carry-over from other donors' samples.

The CDR3 region is CASSGQTYQETQYF. The CDR3, as DNA: TGTGCCAGCAGCGGACAGACATACCAAGAGACCCAGTACTTC. The chain couples TRBV7-9 to TRBJ2-5, with a tentative D call TRBD1 (6 bases). Trimming removed 5 bases at V and 0 bases at J, with 10 bases between. The CDR3 totals 14 residues. Per the germline V gene, CDR1 is SEHNR and CDR2 is FQNEAQ (reference sequence).

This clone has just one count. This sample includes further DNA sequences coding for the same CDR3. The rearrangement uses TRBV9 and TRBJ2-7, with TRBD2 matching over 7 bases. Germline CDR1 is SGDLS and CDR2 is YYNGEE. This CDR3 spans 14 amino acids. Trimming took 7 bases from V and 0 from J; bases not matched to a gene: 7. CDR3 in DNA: TGTGCCAGCTCCCCGGGGGGTAGCTCCTACGAGCAGTACTTC. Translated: CASSPGGSSYEQYF. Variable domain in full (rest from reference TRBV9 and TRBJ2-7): DSGVTQTPKHLITATGQRVTLRCSPRSGDLSVYWYQQSLDQGLQFLIQYYNGEERAKGNILERFSAQQFPDLHSELNLSSLELGDSALYFCASSPGGSSYEQYFGPGTRLTVT.

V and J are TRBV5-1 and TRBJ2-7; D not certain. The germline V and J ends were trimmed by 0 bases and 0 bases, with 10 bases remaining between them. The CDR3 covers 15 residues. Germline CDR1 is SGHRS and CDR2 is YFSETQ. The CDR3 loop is CASSLGQKSSYEQYF. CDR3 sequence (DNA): TGCGCCAGCAGCTTGGGGCAGAAGAGCTCCTACGAGCAGTACTTC.

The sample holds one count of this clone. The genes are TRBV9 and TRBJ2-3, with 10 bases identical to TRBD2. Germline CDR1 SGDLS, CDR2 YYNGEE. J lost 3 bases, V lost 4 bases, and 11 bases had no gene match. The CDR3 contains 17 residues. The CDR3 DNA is TGTGCCAGCAGCCCCCGGCTAGCGGGAGTGTTGACAGATACGCAGTATTTT. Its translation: CASSPRLAGVLTDTQYF.

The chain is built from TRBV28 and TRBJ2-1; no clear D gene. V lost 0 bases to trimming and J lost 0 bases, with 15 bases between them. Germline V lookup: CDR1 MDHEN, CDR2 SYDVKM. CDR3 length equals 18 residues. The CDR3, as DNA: TGTGCCAGCAGTTTATGGGGAAGCGAAGTGAGCTCCTACAATGAGCAGTTCTTC. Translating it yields CASSLWGSEVSSYNEQFF.

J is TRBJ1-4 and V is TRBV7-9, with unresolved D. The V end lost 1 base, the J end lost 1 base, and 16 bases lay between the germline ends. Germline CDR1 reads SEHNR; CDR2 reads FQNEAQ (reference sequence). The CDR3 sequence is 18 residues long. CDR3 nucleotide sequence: TGTGCCAGCAGCTTAGTGGTGGCTAGCCGCGGAACTAATGAAAAACTGTTTTTT. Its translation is CASSLVVASRGTNEKLFF. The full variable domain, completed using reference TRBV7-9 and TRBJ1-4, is DTGVSQNPRHKITKRGQNVTFRCDPISEHNRLYWYRQTLGQGPEFLTYFQNEAQLEKSRLLSDRFSAERPKGSFSTLEIQRTEQGDSAMYLCASSLVVASRGTNEKLFFGSGTQLSVL.

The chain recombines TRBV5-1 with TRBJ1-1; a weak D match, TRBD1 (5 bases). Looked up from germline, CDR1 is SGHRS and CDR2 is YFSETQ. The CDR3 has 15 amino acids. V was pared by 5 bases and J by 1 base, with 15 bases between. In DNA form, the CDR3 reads TGCGCCAGCAGGGAGGGACGGGGATGGAACACTGAAGCTTTCTTT. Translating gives CASREGRGWNTEAFF.

DNA of the CDR3: TGTGCCAGCAGCGTATCCAACGTGGGGCAGGGGAACACCGGGGAGCTGTTTTTT. The encoded protein is CASSVSNVGQGNTGELFF. This sequence joins TRBV9 and TRBJ2-2; D possibly corresponds to TRBD1 (5 bases). CDR3 length: 18 residues. Germline V lookup: CDR1 SGDLS, CDR2 YYNGEE. Trimming took 1 base from V and 1 from J, leaving 17 bases between them.

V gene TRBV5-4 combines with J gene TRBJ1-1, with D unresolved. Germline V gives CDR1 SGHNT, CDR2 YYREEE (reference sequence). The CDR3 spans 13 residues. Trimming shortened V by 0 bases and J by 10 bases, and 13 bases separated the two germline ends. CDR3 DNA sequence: TGTGCCAGCAGCTTGGATGGAGATTTAGGAGCTTTCTTT. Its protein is CASSLDGDLGAFF.